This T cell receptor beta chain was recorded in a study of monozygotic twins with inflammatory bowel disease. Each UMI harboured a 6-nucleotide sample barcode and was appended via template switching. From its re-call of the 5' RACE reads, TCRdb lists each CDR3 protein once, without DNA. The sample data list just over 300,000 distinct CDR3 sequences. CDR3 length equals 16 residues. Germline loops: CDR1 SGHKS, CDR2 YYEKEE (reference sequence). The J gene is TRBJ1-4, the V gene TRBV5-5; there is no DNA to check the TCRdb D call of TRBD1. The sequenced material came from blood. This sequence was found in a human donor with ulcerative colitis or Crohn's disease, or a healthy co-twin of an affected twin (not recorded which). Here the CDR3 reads CASNRDRGGAYEKLFF.